This passage covers 23 T cell receptor beta chains from one sample sequenced in a study of T cells in Graves' hyperthyroidism and ophthalmopathy. Amplification yielded TCR beta CDR3 regions, with RNA transcripts as the source. The HTBI set primed first-round TCR CDR3 RT-PCR. Via MiXCR, TCRdb re-called the multiplex PCR reads, giving one row per CDR3 protein. The table shows around 350,000 distinct CDR3 sequences, with about 15% occurring only once. The sequenced sample was blood. These receptors were obtained from a young woman with Graves' hyperthyroidism that later progressed to Graves' ophthalmopathy.

This clonotype was seen only once. The chain couples TRBV9 to TRBJ1-5, with 7 bases aligning to TRBD1. Germline values: CDR1 SGDLS, CDR2 YYNGEE. The CDR3 is 17 residues long. V lost 0 bases, J lost 5 bases, and 11 bases stayed unmatched. CDR3 in DNA: TGTGCCAGCAGCGTAGGCAGACGGGACAGACCAGATCAGCCCCAGCATTTT. This encodes CASSVGRRDRPDQPQHF.

This clonotype occurred a few times. This chain uses TRBV10-3 with TRBJ2-1, with 10 bases fitting TRBD1. The CDR3 spans 13 residues. Germline loops: CDR1 ENHRY, CDR2 SYGVKD. Germline trimming cut 7 bases from V and 9 bases from J; bases unmatched to any gene: 6. The CDR3: CAITGTGEGEQFF. The CDR3 DNA is TGTGCCATCACGGGGACAGGGGAGGGTGAGCAGTTCTTC.

This clonotype showed up many times. The chain joins TRBV6-6 to TRBJ2-1, with D tentatively TRBD1 (6 bases). Trimming stripped 0 bases from V and 3 bases from J, with 12 bases between. In germline, CDR1 is MNHNY, CDR2 SVGAGI (reference sequence). The CDR3 length is 16 residues. CDR3 sequence reads: CASSYSRAQGYNEQFF. DNA for the CDR3: TGTGCCAGCAGTTACTCCAGGGCACAGGGCTACAATGAGCAGTTCTTC.

This clonotype was seen ten or more times. V gene TRBV2 combines with J gene TRBJ1-1; no reliable D call. The length of the CDR3 is 14 residues. The V gene's germline CDR1 is SNHLY and CDR2 FYNNEI. V shed 3 bases and J shed 1 base, with 9 bases lying between them. CDR3 residues: CASSERQANTEAFF. CDR3 sequence (DNA): TGTGCCAGCAGTGAGAGGCAGGCGAACACTGAAGCTTTCTTT.

A few counts support this clonotype. The V call is TRBV29-1, the J call TRBJ2-3; possible D gene TRBD1, 5 bases. CDR1 SQVTM and CDR2 ANQGSEA come from the germline V gene. With 3 bases removed from V and 4 bases from J, the gap between germline ends came to 5 bases. CDR3 size: 11 residues. This chain's CDR3 is CSVDRADTQYF. The DNA of the CDR3 is TGCAGCGTTGACAGGGCAGATACGCAGTATTTT.

The rearrangement links TRBV4-2 to TRBJ2-4; no clear D gene. CDR3 length: 18 amino acids. Trimming removed 0 bases at V and 1 base at J, with 16 bases between. CDR1 and CDR2 (germline): LGHNA, YNFKEQ. This CDR3 is CASSQDVVHVRAKNIQYF. The CDR3 DNA sequence: TGTGCCAGCAGCCAAGACGTCGTTCATGTACGGGCCAAAAACATTCAGTACTTC.

The chain uses TRBV19 and TRBJ1-1; TRBD1 might be the D (6 bases). CDR1 is LNHDA, CDR2 SQIVND, per germline (reference sequence). V gave up 4 bases and J gave up 4 bases, with 7 bases separating them. This CDR3 comprises 12 residues. This chain's CDR3 is CASSTGATEAFF. CDR3 nucleotide sequence: TGTGCCAGTAGTACAGGGGCCACTGAAGCTTTCTTT.

The chain combines TRBV20-1 with TRBJ2-2; D possibly matches TRBD1 or TRBD2 (5 bases each). V was trimmed by 4 bases and J by 0 bases, leaving 9 bases between them. The CDR3 extends over 14 amino acids. CDR1 and CDR2 (germline): DFQATT, SNEGSKA (reference sequence). CDR3 sequence: CSAMQGANTGELFF. The CDR3 DNA sequence: TGCAGTGCTATGCAGGGAGCGAACACCGGGGAGCTGTTTTTT.

The sample holds a few counts of this clonotype. This chain connects TRBV28 to TRBJ1-5, with a possible D match to TRBD1 (5 bases). Between the trimmed V and J ends, which lost 0 bases and 2 bases, there was a span of 5 bases. CDR1 and CDR2 (germline): MDHEN, SYDVKM. CDR3 length: 14 amino acids. The CDR3 loop reads CASSLWTGNQPQHF. CDR3 coding DNA: TGTGCCAGCAGTTTATGGACAGGCAATCAGCCCCAGCATTTT.

The chain is built from TRBV19 and TRBJ2-7; 10 bases line up with TRBD2. The V segment lost 4 bases and the J segment 6 bases; nucleotides outside the gene matches: 6. This CDR3 has 14 amino acids. Per the germline V gene, CDR1 is LNHDA and CDR2 is SQIVND (reference sequence). This chain's CDR3 is CASSSSGTSAEQYF. CDR3 in DNA: TGTGCCAGTAGTAGCTCCGGGACTAGCGCCGAGCAGTACTTC.

This clonotype was found many times. The chain links TRBV11-2 to TRBJ2-1, with 8 positions matching TRBD2. Trimming removed 4 bases from V and 8 bases from J; junction bases left unmatched: 4. CDR3 length: 13 residues. CDR1 is SGHAT and CDR2 is FQNNGV in the germline V gene. The chain's CDR3 is CASSSGLEDEQFF. The CDR3 coding sequence is TGTGCCAGCAGCTCGGGACTAGAGGATGAGCAGTTCTTC.

In its sample, this clonotype was seen a few times. The chain uses TRBV3-1 and TRBJ2-7; D gene unclear. The CDR3 loop spans 12 amino acids. V was shortened by 0 bases and J by 9 bases, with 9 bases between the two germline ends. CDR1 LGHDT and CDR2 YNNKEL come from the germline V gene (reference sequence). DNA for the CDR3: TGTGCCAGCAGCCAAGAAAGTGTTGTGCAGTACTTC. It encodes CASSQESVVQYF.

This clonotype was counted only a few times. The chain employs TRBV10-2 and TRBJ2-7; D possibly corresponds to TRBD2 (5 bases). The ends were cut back, 2 bases at V and 1 base at J, with 15 bases in the middle. In germline, CDR1 is WSHSY, CDR2 SAAADI. The CDR3 length is 16 residues. DNA of the CDR3: TGCGCCAGCAGTGAGCCGAGCGGAGTGGAGTCCTACGAGCAGTACTTC. Translation: CASSEPSGVESYEQYF.

V gene TRBV20-1 combines with J gene TRBJ2-7, with 9 positions matching TRBD2. The trim removed 0 bases at V and 3 bases at J, leaving 3 bases unmatched. In germline, CDR1 is DFQATT, CDR2 SNEGSKA (reference sequence). This CDR3 spans 14 amino acids. Here the CDR3 DNA reads TGCAGTGCTAGAGATAAAGCGGGGGGCTACGAGCAGTACTTC. Protein: CSARDKAGGYEQYF.

This chain uses TRBV15 with TRBJ2-7; D perhaps matches TRBD2 (7 bases). The V and J ends lost 0 bases and 2 bases respectively, with 14 bases between them. Germline V gives CDR1 LNHNV, CDR2 YYDKDF (reference sequence). The CDR3 has 16 amino acids. As DNA, the CDR3 is TGTGCCACCAGCAGAGATAGGGGGGGGGCGACCTACGAGCAGTACTTC. It yields the protein CATSRDRGGATYEQYF.

Ten or more counts support this clonotype. The gene calls are TRBV11-2 and TRBJ2-7; TRBD1 matches at 7 bases. CDR3 size: 14 residues. The J segment lost 5 bases and the V segment lost 4 bases, leaving 8 bases of the junction unmatched. Looked up from germline, CDR1 is SGHAT and CDR2 is FQNNGV. The CDR3 DNA is TGTGCCAGCAGCTCCAAGACAGGGTCAAACGAGCAGTACTTC. The encoded protein is CASSSKTGSNEQYF.

This clonotype was counted many times. The chain is built from TRBV12-3 or TRBV12-4 and TRBJ1-4; weak D call: TRBD1 (6 bases). This CDR3 has 16 residues. V gave up 6 bases and J gave up 7 bases, with 21 bases separating them. CDR3 loop: CASSQIPGARSEKLFF. CDR3 DNA sequence: TGTGCCAGCAGCCAAATCCCAGGGGCCCGAAGTGAAAAACTGTTTTTT.

As regards this clonotype: A much larger clone sits a single nucleotide away, making a read error possible. This rearrangement joins TRBV27 to TRBJ1-5, with TRBD1 identical over 10 bases. CDR3 length: 15 amino acids. Trimming removed 4 bases from V and 7 bases from J; junction bases left unmatched: 7. CDR1 and CDR2 from the germline V gene are MNHEY and SMNVEV (reference sequence). CDR3: CASSSGTGAEQPQHF. Written as DNA, the CDR3 is TGTGCCAGCAGTTCAGGGACAGGGGCAGAGCAGCCCCAGCATTTT.

V usage is TRBV19 and J usage is TRBJ2-3, with D perhaps given as TRBD1 or TRBD2 (5 bases each). Germline V gene sequence: CDR1 LNHDA, CDR2 SQIVND (reference sequence). The CDR3 spans 16 residues. V lost 3 bases to trimming and J lost 1 base, with 14 bases between them. CDR3 sequence reads: CASSMGRGVGTDTQYF. CDR3 DNA sequence: TGTGCCAGTAGTATGGGAAGAGGGGTAGGCACAGATACGCAGTATTTT.

This clonotype was seen ten or more times. The chain combines TRBV7-9 with TRBJ2-5, with 13 bases matching TRBD2. Germline V gene lookup returns CDR1 SEHNR and CDR2 FQNEAQ (reference sequence). CDR3 length: 18 residues. V dropped 4 bases and J dropped 4; count of bases not matched to a gene: 12. The CDR3 loop is CASSSSGTSGTRRETQYF. As DNA, the CDR3 is TGTGCCAGCAGCTCATCCGGGACTAGCGGGACTCGGCGAGAGACCCAGTACTTC.

This clonotype was counted many times. The chain combines TRBV5-5 with TRBJ2-2; TRBD1 might be the D (5 bases). Per the germline V gene, CDR1 is SGHKS and CDR2 is YYEKEE (reference sequence). This CDR3 is built from 17 residues. The ends were cut back, 3 bases at V and 2 bases at J, with 17 bases in the middle. CDR3 residues: CASSWRTTGANTGELFF. The CDR3 region has the DNA TGTGCCAGCAGCTGGCGGACAACCGGAGCAAACACCGGGGAGCTGTTTTTT.

The chain combines TRBV10-2 with TRBJ1-6; possible D gene TRBD1, 6 bases. The CDR3 loop spans 15 amino acids. Trimming removed 6 bases at V and 3 bases at J, with 12 bases between. The germline V gene has CDR1 WSHSY and CDR2 SAAADI. CDR3: CASRTGTIYNSPLHF. The DNA for the CDR3 is TGCGCCAGCAGAACAGGGACGATCTATAATTCACCCCTCCACTTT.

This clonotype has only a few counts. CDR3 sequence reads: CASSPYRGIRETQYF. CDR3 sequence (DNA): TGTGCCAGCAGCCCCTACAGGGGGATTAGGGAGACCCAGTACTTC. The chain recombines TRBV6-1 with TRBJ2-5; TRBD1 agrees at 8 bases. Germline V gene lookup returns CDR1 MNHNS and CDR2 SASEGT. V gave up 6 bases and J gave up 5 bases; unmatched junction bases: 11. The CDR3 extends over 15 amino acids.